This T cell receptor beta chain stems from a study of T cell repertoires in cytomegalovirus infection. Study context: It can be stated that public TCR beta signatures indicated CMV infection as well as a matching HLA type. Regarding the study as a whole: The study identified carriers of CMV plus the relevant HLA from cumulative public TCR beta family frequency. The study found HLA-C-restricted CMV-specific TCR beta clonotypes dominating the ex vivo response.

TCRdb called the reads again in MiXCR, with one record for every CDR3 protein. The profile covers around 440,000 distinct CDR3 sequences, with 11% appearing a single time and roughly 10% taken by the ten largest. At least ten counts were recorded for this clonotype. Its antigen remains unidentified. The germline V gene has CDR1 SEHNR and CDR2 FQNEAQ (reference sequence). CDR3 length: 18 residues. V shed 4 bases and J 4 bases; nucleotides not matched to a gene: 8. The V gene is TRBV7-9, the J gene TRBJ2-1; TRBD2 matches 15 bases. This TCR was sampled from a human donor in good health (CMV status not recorded). Some clones in this sample may be carry-over from other donors' samples. What was sequenced was PBMCs. The CDR3, as DNA: TGTGCCAGCAGCTCCGGACTAGCGGGAGGGGTTACGTACAATGAGCAGTTCTTC. It is translated as CASSSGLAGGVTYNEQFF.